These 28 T cell receptor beta chains were sequenced from one sample in a study of T cells after yellow fever vaccination. TCRdb re-called the 5' RACE reads through MiXCR, storing one row per CDR3 protein. The sample lists about 210,000 distinct CDR3 sequences, roughly 6.8% occurring once. The input for sequencing was CD4+ T cells sorted from PBMCs, taken on the day of the yellow fever booster vaccination. The source of these receptors is a man aged 25 to 45 who received the YFV17D yellow fever vaccine.

The V and J genes are TRBV11-2 and TRBJ2-2; D might be TRBD2 (5 bases). V was clipped by 5 bases and J by 9 bases, with 13 bases between them. The CDR3 is 13 residues long. Per the germline V gene, CDR1 is SGHAT and CDR2 is FQNNGV. The CDR3 protein is CASSPSVDWELFF. Here the CDR3 DNA reads TGTGCCAGCAGCCCCTCCGTGGACTGGGAGCTGTTTTTT.

This clonotype occurred many times. The gene calls are TRBV7-9 and TRBJ2-4, with TRBD1 as a possible D gene (5 bases). This CDR3 is 13 amino acids long. Germline V gives CDR1 SEHNR, CDR2 FQNEAQ (reference sequence). V shed 6 bases and J shed 9 bases, with 15 bases lying between them. The CDR3 DNA reads TGTGCCAGCAGTTCCTCAGGGTCAGGCATTCAGTACTTC. It is translated as CASSSSGSGIQYF.

Note on this clonotype: An end of the junction differs from the germline gene, which may be a read error. This sequence joins TRBV4-3 and TRBJ2-1, with D hard to call. CDR3 length: 15 amino acids. CDR1 and CDR2 (germline): LGHNA, YSLEER. The CDR3 region is CASSHPGRSSNEQFF. CDR3 DNA sequence: TGCGCCAGCAGCCATCCGGGCAGGTCCTCCAATGAGCAGTTCTTC.

This clonotype was seen many times. This sequence joins TRBV2 and TRBJ2-7; 9 bases match TRBD1. Germline V gives CDR1 SNHLY, CDR2 FYNNEI. V was pared by 8 bases and J by 5 bases, with 13 bases of the junction left unmatched. The CDR3 loop spans 15 amino acids. The CDR3 nucleotides read TGTGCCAGCGGGACGGGACAGGGTTTTAGCGACGAGCAGTACTTC. Its protein is CASGTGQGFSDEQYF.

This clonotype was found a few times. The rearrangement uses TRBV6-2 or TRBV6-3 and TRBJ1-1; D call uncertain. Germline CDR1 is MNHEY and CDR2 is SVGEGT. This CDR3 is built from 12 residues. Trimming stripped 0 bases from V and 5 bases from J, with 4 bases between. The CDR3 DNA is TGTGCCAGCAGTTACTCGATTACTGAAGCTTTCTTT. Its protein product is CASSYSITEAFF.

This clonotype has just a few counts. This chain uses TRBV6-2 or TRBV6-3 with TRBJ2-1; 7 nucleotides align to TRBD1. Germline assignment: CDR1 MNHEY and CDR2 SVGEGT. The V and J ends lost 5 bases and 9 bases, in that order; junction bases with no gene match: 10. The CDR3 sequence is 14 residues long. CDR3 sequence: CASSPDRPLGEQFF. The CDR3 coding sequence is TGTGCCAGCAGTCCGGACAGGCCCCTGGGTGAGCAGTTCTTC.

The CDR3 DNA sequence: TGCGCCAGCAGCGCGGTAGCGGGAGGGGTCGGGGACGGCGAGCAGTACTTC. This sequence encodes CASSAVAGGVGDGEQYF. This rearrangement joins TRBV5-1 to TRBJ2-7; TRBD2 agrees at 11 bases. The V and J ends lost 4 bases and 6 bases, in that order; junction bases with no gene match: 15. The V gene's germline CDR1 is SGHRS and CDR2 YFSETQ. This CDR3 region has 17 residues.

This clonotype was counted at least ten times. The chain has TRBV20-1 and TRBJ1-5; D not resolved. Germline V gene lookup returns CDR1 DFQATT and CDR2 SNEGSKA (reference sequence). V lost 2 bases and J 3 bases, leaving 8 bases between the germline ends. The CDR3 sequence is 13 residues long. CDR3 amino acids: CSARPGLNQPQHF. As DNA, the CDR3 is TGCAGTGCTAGACCGGGCCTCAATCAGCCCCAGCATTTT.

This sequence joins TRBV12-3 or TRBV12-4 and TRBJ1-2; D gene ambiguous. The CDR3 spans 13 residues. Trimming took off 5 bases at V and 3 bases at J, with 10 bases between the two ends. DNA of the CDR3: TGTGCCAGCAGTCCCTTGGAGTACTATGGCTACACCTTC. Translated: CASSPLEYYGYTF.

This clonotype was found a few times. The rearrangement joins TRBV5-1 to TRBJ1-5; D gene unclear. V lost 0 bases and J lost 7, with 14 bases in between. Looked up from germline, CDR1 is SGHRS and CDR2 is YFSETQ. This CDR3 contains 15 residues. The CDR3 loop reads CASSLEDPGDQPQHF. The CDR3 DNA sequence: TGCGCCAGCAGCTTGGAAGACCCGGGAGACCAGCCCCAGCATTTT.

This clonotype was seen only a few times. This chain uses TRBV2 with TRBJ1-1; D gene ambiguous. Trimming cost V 0 bases and J 4 bases, with 9 bases left between them. Germline V CDR1 and CDR2: SNHLY, FYNNEI. The CDR3 totals 14 residues. The CDR3 nucleotides are TGTGCCAGCAGTGAAGCGCTGGACCCCACTGAAGCTTTCTTT. Encoded protein: CASSEALDPTEAFF.

This clonotype was counted only a few times. The rearrangement joins TRBV27 to TRBJ2-2; tentatively, D is TRBD1 (5 bases). Trimming cost V 6 bases and J 6 bases, with 11 bases left between them. Looked up from germline, CDR1 is MNHEY and CDR2 is SMNVEV (reference sequence). The length of the CDR3 is 13 residues. The CDR3 DNA reads TGTGCCAGCAGCCCGGACATCGCCGGGGAGCTGTTTTTT. Translation: CASSPDIAGELFF.

Ten or more counts support this clonotype. The gene calls are TRBV12-3 or TRBV12-4 and TRBJ2-5; D unclear. The CDR3 has 14 amino acids. Trimming stripped 1 base from V and 3 bases from J, with 9 bases between. CDR3 residues: CASSLGGQKETQYF. The CDR3 region has the DNA TGTGCCAGCAGTTTAGGCGGTCAGAAAGAGACCCAGTACTTC.

This sequence joins TRBV20-1 and TRBJ1-2, with 7 bases aligning to TRBD1. Germline trimming cut 8 bases from V and 9 bases from J; bases unmatched to any gene: 15. The germline gives CDR1 DFQATT, CDR2 SNEGSKA (reference sequence). The CDR3 loop spans 13 amino acids. CDR3 in DNA: TGCAGTTCCACCCGGGACAGCTTTAGGAGCTACACCTTC. Its protein product is CSSTRDSFRSYTF.

In its sample, this clonotype was seen a few times. The chain employs TRBV19 and TRBJ2-1; D call uncertain. This CDR3 has 14 amino acids. Germline lookup yields CDR1 LNHDA and CDR2 SQIVND (reference sequence). V was clipped by 7 bases and J by 4 bases, with 14 bases between them. The chain's CDR3 is CASNKGGRYNEQFF. For the CDR3, the DNA is TGTGCCAGTAACAAAGGCGGAAGATACAATGAGCAGTTCTTC. Combining the CDR3 with reference TRBV19 and TRBJ2-1 gives the whole variable domain DGGITQSPKYLFRKEGQNVTLSCEQNLNHDAMYWYRQDPGQGLRLIYYSQIVNDFQKGDIAEGYSVSREKKESFPLTVTSAQKNPTAFYLCASNKGGRYNEQFFGPGTRLTVL.

The chain links TRBV28 to TRBJ1-1; TRBD1 might be the D (5 bases). Germline V gives CDR1 MDHEN, CDR2 SYDVKM. V gave up 5 bases and J gave up 0 bases, with 13 bases separating them. This CDR3 contains 15 residues. CDR3 residues: CASSRGDILNTEAFF. CDR3 sequence (DNA): TGTGCCAGCAGTAGAGGGGATATTTTGAACACTGAAGCTTTCTTT. Full variable domain (rest looked up from reference TRBV28 and TRBJ1-1): DVKVTQSSRYLVKRTGEKVFLECVQDMDHENMFWYRQDPGLGLRLIYFSYDVKMKEKGDIPEGYSVSREKKERFSLILESASTNQTSMYLCASSRGDILNTEAFFGQGTRLTVV.

This clonotype has only a few counts. This rearrangement joins TRBV20-1 to TRBJ2-3, with TRBD1 matching 7 bases. Germline CDR1 reads DFQATT; CDR2 reads SNEGSKA (reference sequence). The V gene end was trimmed by 6 bases and the J gene end by 4 bases; junction bases not matched to a gene: 13. The CDR3 is made up of 15 amino acids. The CDR3 reads CSAGGLQGVADTQYF. The CDR3 DNA is TGCAGTGCAGGGGGCCTCCAGGGGGTTGCAGATACGCAGTATTTT.

V usage is TRBV5-1 and J usage is TRBJ2-7, with 8 bases aligning to TRBD2. Trimming at V came to 5 bases and at J to 2 bases, leaving 3 bases not matched to a gene. CDR3 length: 13 residues. The germline gives CDR1 SGHRS, CDR2 YFSETQ. This CDR3 is CASRLAAAYEQYF. CDR3 nucleotides: TGCGCCAGCAGACTAGCGGCCGCCTACGAGCAGTACTTC.

This clonotype has at least ten counts. The chain has TRBV5-1 and TRBJ2-1; D is possibly TRBD1 or TRBD2 (5 bases each). This CDR3 is 12 amino acids long. In germline, CDR1 is SGHRS, CDR2 YFSETQ. V dropped 3 bases and J dropped 10 bases, with 11 bases sitting between them. The DNA for the CDR3 is TGCGCCAGCAGCTCGGGACGGGTAGAGCAGTTCTTC. Residues: CASSSGRVEQFF.

With respect to this clonotype: A read error may explain this, as a much larger clone is one base away. This sequence joins TRBV5-6 and TRBJ2-1, with D possibly being TRBD1 (6 bases). CDR3 size: 15 residues. Germline assignment: CDR1 SGHDT and CDR2 YYEEEE. V was cut by 4 bases and J by 0 bases, with 11 bases left in between. The CDR3 spells CASSRQATSYNEQFF. CDR3 bases: TGTGCCAGCAGCCGACAGGCCACCTCCTACAATGAGCAGTTCTTC. Variable domain in full (rest from reference TRBV5-6 and TRBJ2-1): DAGVTQSPTHLIKTRGQQVTLRCSPKSGHDTVSWYQQALGQGPQFIFQYYEEEERQRGNFPDRFSGHQFPNYSSELNVNALLLGDSALYLCASSRQATSYNEQFFGPGTRLTVL.

This clonotype was recorded at least ten times. V gene TRBV18 combines with J gene TRBJ2-7; tentatively, D is TRBD2 (5 bases). Germline V gives CDR1 KGHSH, CDR2 LQKENI. The CDR3 is 14 residues long. The V and J ends lost 0 bases and 1 base respectively, with 7 bases between them. CDR3 residues: CASSPPGSSYEQYF. CDR3 sequence (DNA): TGTGCCAGCTCACCACCTGGGAGTTCCTACGAGCAGTACTTC. Using reference TRBV18 and TRBJ2-7 for the parts outside the CDR3, the full variable domain is NAGVMQNPRHLVRRRGQEARLRCSPMKGHSHVYWYRQLPEEGLKFMVYLQKENIIDESGMPKERFSAEFPKEGPSILRIQQVVRGDSAAYFCASSPPGSSYEQYFGPGTRLTVT.

A few counts support this clonotype. J is TRBJ2-7 and V is TRBV7-2, with D unclear. Trimming removed 4 bases at V and 2 bases at J, with 9 bases between. The CDR3 contains 13 residues. Looked up from germline, CDR1 is SGHTA and CDR2 is FQGNSA. CDR3 sequence reads: CASSWETAYEQYF. In DNA, the CDR3 is TGTGCCAGCAGCTGGGAAACAGCCTACGAGCAGTACTTC.

This clonotype appeared a few times. This chain links TRBV14 with TRBJ1-1; no definite D call. The V end was cut by 0 bases, the J end by 7 bases, with 12 bases between. CDR1 and CDR2 from the germline V gene are SGHDN and FVKESK. The CDR3 extends over 14 amino acids. For the CDR3, the DNA is TGTGCCAGCAGCCAAGAATCCCGTCAGAGTGAAGCTTTCTTT. Translating gives CASSQESRQSEAFF. Variable domain in full (rest from reference TRBV14 and TRBJ1-1): EAGVTQFPSHSVIEKGQTVTLRCDPISGHDNLYWYRRVMGKEIKFLLHFVKESKQDESGMPNNRFLAERTGGTYSTLKVQPAELEDSGVYFCASSQESRQSEAFFGQGTRLTVV.

The chain carries TRBV20-1 and TRBJ2-3, with 12 positions matching TRBD2. Germline CDR1 reads DFQATT; CDR2 reads SNEGSKA (reference sequence). With 5 bases clipped from V and 2 bases from J, the junction kept 5 bases outside the gene matches. The CDR3 is 15 amino acids. The CDR3 is CSAGRTSGVTDTQYF. In DNA, the CDR3 is TGCAGTGCTGGAAGGACTAGCGGGGTCACAGATACGCAGTATTTT.

This chain links TRBV4-3 with TRBJ2-2; D gene ambiguous. Germline loops: CDR1 LGHNA, CDR2 YSLEER. Trimming took 1 base from V and 0 from J, leaving 6 bases between them. The CDR3 has 15 residues. CDR3 coding DNA: TGCGCCAGCAGCCAAGGGCAGGCGAACACCGGGGAGCTGTTTTTT. Translated, it gives CASSQGQANTGELFF.

V gene TRBV25-1 combines with J gene TRBJ2-1; D uncertain. Trimming removed 8 bases from V and 9 bases from J, with 20 bases in between. This CDR3 spans 14 amino acids. The germline V gene encodes CDR1 MGHDK and CDR2 SYGVNS. CDR3 protein: CASCPTHRSSEQFF. CDR3 DNA: TGTGCCAGCTGCCCGACTCATAGAAGTAGTGAGCAGTTCTTC. Supplemented by reference TRBV25-1 and TRBJ2-1, the full variable domain reads EADIYQTPRYLVIGTGKKITLECSQTMGHDKMYWYQQDPGMELHLIHYSYGVNSTEKGDLSSESTVSRIRTEHFPLTLESARPSHTSQYLCASCPTHRSSEQFFGPGTRLTVL.

In nucleotides, the CDR3 is TGTGCCAGCAGTTTGCACAGAAGATACGAGCAGTACTTC. This codes for CASSLHRRYEQYF. This chain connects TRBV12-3 or TRBV12-4 to TRBJ2-7; unclear D gene. This CDR3 is built from 13 residues. The V end was cut by 3 bases, the J end by 4 bases, with 10 bases between.

Only a few counts were recorded for this clonotype. The V call is TRBV12-3 or TRBV12-4, the J call TRBJ1-5; D is unresolved. The CDR3 is made up of 15 amino acids. Trimming pared 1 base from V and 5 bases from J, leaving 12 bases between. The chain's CDR3 is CASSLGGGRYQPQHF. For the CDR3, the DNA is TGTGCCAGCAGTTTAGGTGGCGGCAGATATCAGCCCCAGCATTTT.